This TCR beta chain is from a study of pediatric ulcerative colitis. The survey-level immunoSEQ assay was used. Up to 500,000 reads were sequenced per sample. The repertoire was sequenced with immunoSEQ multiplex PCR; TCRdb's copy has only in-frame clones and lacks some. The sample yields 45,000 to 75,000 clones, about 89% seen once. Unmatched junction bases numbered 9, after V lost 1 base and J lost 5 bases. Germline V gene sequence: CDR1 SGHTA, CDR2 FQGTGA. The CDR3 contains 17 residues. This clone was picked up one time. The sequenced material came from blood. The chain uses TRBV7-3 and TRBJ2-3, with 10 bases aligning to TRBD2. This TCR derives from a boy younger than 18 who was a control in a study of pediatric ulcerative colitis. The CDR3 loop is CASSLKSSGSMGDTQYF. The CDR3 coding sequence is TGTGCCAGCAGCTTAAAGTCTAGCGGGAGTATGGGAGATACGCAGTATTTT.